The rows below give T cell receptor beta chains drawn from one sample of a study of blood T cell repertoires in COVID-19. Produced via immunoSEQ multiplex PCR; TCRdb's table is partial and in-frame only. The data show around 300,000 clones, 80% to 90% seen once. Source material: PBMCs or T cells enriched from blood (not recorded which). The receptors were gathered from a woman aged 18-29 years who had recovered from COVID-19. CDR3s include the opening cysteine and the closing phenylalanine or tryptophan. Each record gives: CDR3 protein, CDR3 DNA, clone size, D gene, V gene, J gene. D genes are given only for firm matches. Clone size is shown for a subset of rows, as once, few, many or a class of expanded clone.

CASSLVARGGDDTQYF,TGTGCCAGCAGCTTAGTCGCCCGGGGGGGTGACGATACGCAGTATTTT,.,TRBD2,TRBV13,TRBJ2-3
CATNLKSGTPSAYNEQFF,TGTGCCACCAATTTAAAATCCGGGACTCCTTCGGCCTACAATGAGCAGTTCTTC,.,.,TRBV2,TRBJ2-1
CASSKGQGAYEQYF,TGCGCCAGCAGTAAGGGACAGGGGGCTTACGAGCAGTACTTC,.,TRBD1,TRBV10-2,TRBJ2-7
CASSASTWGLDYGYTF,TGCGCCAGCAGCGCCTCCACATGGGGGCTAGACTATGGCTACACCTTC,.,.,TRBV5-1,TRBJ1-2
CASSRGQTAPDTQYF,TGTGCCAGCAGTCGGGGACAGACCGCCCCAGATACGCAGTATTTT,.,TRBD1,TRBV28,TRBJ2-3
CASSKVEEGSTEAFF,TGTGCCAGCAGCAAAGTAGAGGAGGGCTCCACTGAAGCTTTCTTT,.,.,TRBV21-1,TRBJ1-1
CASSRTGNYGYTF,TGTGCCAGCAGCCGGACAGGGAACTATGGCTACACCTTC,.,TRBD1,TRBV5-6,TRBJ1-2
CASSQVVEGFRGYTF,TGCGCCAGCAGCCAAGTCGTAGAGGGATTTCGAGGCTACACCTTC,once,.,TRBV4-1,TRBJ1-2
CASSHNLKSRAPPATDTQYF,TGTGCCAGCAGCCATAACTTGAAGTCGAGGGCACCCCCGGCCACAGATACGCAGTATTTT,.,.,TRBV4-2,TRBJ2-3
CSASRGTENSPLHF,TGCAGTGCTAGTCGCGGGACAGAAAATTCACCCCTCCACTTT,.,TRBD1,TRBV20-1,TRBJ1-6
CASRTGLAGLMAQYF,TGTGCCAGCAGAACGGGACTAGCGGGGTTAATGGCCCAGTACTTC,.,TRBD2,TRBV6-5,TRBJ2-5
CASSQGPSGLYEQYF,TGTGCCAGCAGCCAAGGCCCTAGCGGTCTCTACGAGCAGTACTTC,.,TRBD2,TRBV14,TRBJ2-7
CASSFGANTDTQYF,TGTGCCAGCAGCTTTGGGGCCAACACAGATACGCAGTATTTT,.,.,TRBV7-9,TRBJ2-3
CASARDRNQPQHF,TGTGCCAGCGCAAGGGACAGGAATCAGCCCCAGCATTTT,.,TRBD1,TRBV19,TRBJ1-5
CASSSQEGSAQYF,TGCGCCAGCAGCAGTCAGGAGGGTTCGGCCCAGTACTTC,.,.,TRBV5-1,TRBJ2-5
CASSLGQNTGELFF,TGTGCCAGCAGTTTGGGACAGAACACCGGGGAGCTGTTTTTT,.,.,TRBV6-5,TRBJ2-2
CASSYQIEAFF,TGTGCCAGCAGTTATCAGATCGAAGCTTTCTTT,.,.,TRBV6-6,TRBJ1-1
CASSLIPGGDGNTIYF,TGTGCCAGCAGCTTAATCCCAGGGGGCGATGGAAACACCATATATTTT,.,TRBD1,TRBV7-2,TRBJ1-3
CASSQGQGANQPQHF,TGTGCCAGCAGCCAAGGACAGGGGGCGAATCAGCCCCAGCATTTT,.,TRBD1,TRBV11-2,TRBJ1-5
CASSSLPGGVDTQYF,TGTGCCAGCAGTTCACTCCCCGGAGGGGTAGATACGCAGTATTTT,.,.,TRBV27,TRBJ2-3
CASRSSDRGYNQPQHF,TGTGCCAGCAGAAGTTCGGACAGGGGGTACAATCAGCCCCAGCATTTT,.,TRBD1,TRBV2,TRBJ1-5
CAWSRPASFYGYTF,TGTGCCTGGAGTCGTCCCGCGAGCTTTTATGGCTACACCTTC,.,.,TRBV30,TRBJ1-2
CASSQGTTGWSTDTQYF,TGCGCCAGCAGCCAAGGTACGACAGGGTGGAGCACAGATACGCAGTATTTT,.,TRBD1,TRBV4-1,TRBJ2-3
CASSVERDSHYEQYF,TGTGCCAGCAGCGTAGAGAGGGACAGCCACTACGAGCAGTACTTC,.,TRBD1,TRBV9,TRBJ2-7
CASSQGVETQYF,TGTGCCAGCAGCCAGGGGGTCGAGACCCAGTACTTC,few,TRBD1,TRBV7-9,TRBJ2-5
CASSQARTEQETQYF,TGTGCCAGCAGCCAAGCCCGGACAGAACAAGAGACCCAGTACTTC,.,.,TRBV3-1/TRBV3-2,TRBJ2-5
CASSRGTGEQETQYF,TGCGCCAGCAGCCGGGGGACAGGGGAACAAGAGACCCAGTACTTC,.,TRBD1,TRBV5-1,TRBJ2-5
CASRDPNGDIQYF,TGTGCCAGCAGAGACCCTAACGGGGACATTCAGTACTTC,.,.,TRBV12-3/TRBV12-4,TRBJ2-4
CASSLIGTDTQYF,TGTGCCAGCAGCTTAATCGGCACAGATACGCAGTATTTT,.,.,TRBV11-2,TRBJ2-3
CASSFEGTNTEAFF,TGTGCCAGCAGCTTCGAGGGAACTAACACTGAAGCTTTCTTT,.,.,TRBV5-5,TRBJ1-1
CAISKGTVSGNTIYF,TGTGCCATCAGTAAGGGGACAGTTTCTGGAAACACCATATATTTT,.,TRBD1,TRBV10-3,TRBJ1-3
CASSQDGPGNYGYTF,TGTGCCAGCAGCCAAGATGGTCCAGGTAACTATGGCTACACCTTC,.,.,TRBV3-1/TRBV3-2,TRBJ1-2
CASSQLYRDTQYF,TGCGCCAGCAGCCAACTATATCGGGATACGCAGTATTTT,.,.,TRBV4-1,TRBJ2-3
CASRQNLGGTGEAFF,TGTGCCAGCAGACAAAATTTAGGTGGGACAGGTGAAGCTTTCTTT,once,TRBD1,TRBV2,TRBJ1-1
CASRGGSGSPLHF,TGTGCCAGCAGGGGAGGGAGTGGTTCACCCCTCCACTTT,.,.,TRBV12-3/TRBV12-4,TRBJ1-6
CSVAPGQTYNEQFF,TGCAGCGTGGCTCCGGGACAGACTTACAATGAGCAGTTCTTC,once,TRBD1,TRBV29-1,TRBJ2-1
CASRRTQGLGTDTQYF,TGTGCCAGCAGAAGAACGCAGGGCCTTGGGACAGATACGCAGTATTTT,.,.,TRBV11-2,TRBJ2-3
CASSAPGLLTYEQYF,TGTGCCAGCAGCGCCCCGGGACTACTCACCTACGAGCAGTACTTC,.,TRBD2,TRBV11-2,TRBJ2-7